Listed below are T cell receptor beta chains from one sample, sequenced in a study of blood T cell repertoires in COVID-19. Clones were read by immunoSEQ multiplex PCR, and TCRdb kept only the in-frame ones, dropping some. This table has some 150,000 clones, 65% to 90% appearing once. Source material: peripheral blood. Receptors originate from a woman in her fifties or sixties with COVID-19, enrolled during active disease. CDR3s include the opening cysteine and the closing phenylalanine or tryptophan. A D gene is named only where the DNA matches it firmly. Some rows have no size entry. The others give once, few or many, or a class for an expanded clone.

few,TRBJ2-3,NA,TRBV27,CASSLPGLDTQYF,TGTGCCAGCAGCCTTCCTGGACTTGATACGCAGTATTTT
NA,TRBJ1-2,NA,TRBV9,CASSPYGGSYGYTF,TGTGCCAGCAGCCCATATGGGGGCTCCTATGGCTACACCTTC
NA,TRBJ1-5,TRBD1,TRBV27,CASSPLPLTGTGVSNQPQHF,TGTGCCAGCAGTCCGTTACCCCTAACCGGGACAGGGGTTAGCAATCAGCCCCAGCATTTT
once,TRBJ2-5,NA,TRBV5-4,CASSLERGLGETQYF,TGTGCCAGCAGCTTGGAACGGGGTTTGGGGGAGACCCAGTACTTC
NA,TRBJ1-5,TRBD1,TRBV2,CAANRGGQAQPQHF,TGTGCCGCCAACCGCGGGGGACAGGCTCAGCCCCAGCATTTT
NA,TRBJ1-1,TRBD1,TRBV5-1,CASTGDRGNTEAFF,TGCGCCAGCACCGGGGACAGGGGTAACACTGAAGCTTTCTTT
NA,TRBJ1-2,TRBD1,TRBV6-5,CASSRQGISYTF,TGTGCCAGCAGTCGACAGGGTATCAGCTACACCTTC
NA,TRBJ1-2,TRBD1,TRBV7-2,CASSVPGQPNYGYTF,TGTGCCAGCAGCGTTCCGGGACAGCCAAACTATGGCTACACCTTC
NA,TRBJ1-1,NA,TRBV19,CASSQGAILGAEAFF,TGTGCCAGTAGTCAAGGGGCCATACTCGGCGCTGAAGCTTTCTTT
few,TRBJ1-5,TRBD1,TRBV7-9,CASSFGQGLQPQHF,TGTGCCAGCAGCTTCGGACAGGGGCTCCAGCCCCAGCATTTT
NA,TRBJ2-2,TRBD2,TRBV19,CASSIEGTSPGELFF,TGTGCCAGTAGTATAGAAGGGACTAGCCCCGGGGAGCTGTTTTTT
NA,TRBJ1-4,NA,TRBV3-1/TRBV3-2,CASSHSEVREKLFF,TGTGCCAGCAGCCACTCGGAAGTGAGGGAAAAACTGTTTTTT
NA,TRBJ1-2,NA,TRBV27,CASRPIGGRGYTF,TGTGCCAGCAGACCAATCGGGGGGAGGGGCTACACCTTC
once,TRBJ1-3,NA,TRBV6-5,CASSYLDSSGNTIYF,TGTGCCAGCAGTTACTTGGACAGCTCTGGAAACACCATATATTTT
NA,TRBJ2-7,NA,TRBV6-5,CASNTGYEQYF,TGTGCCAGCAATACAGGTTACGAGCAGTACTTC
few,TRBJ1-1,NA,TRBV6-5,CASSYQQGSTEAFF,TGTGCCAGCAGTTATCAACAGGGAAGCACTGAAGCTTTCTTT
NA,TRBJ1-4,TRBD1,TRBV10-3,CAISDPDRGGEKLFF,TGTGCCATCAGTGACCCCGACAGGGGAGGGGAAAAACTGTTTTTT
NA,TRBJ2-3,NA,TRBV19,CASSITAARDTQYF,TGTGCCAGTAGTATAACAGCCGCCAGGGATACGCAGTATTTT
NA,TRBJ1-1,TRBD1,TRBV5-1,CASSTRQGKNTEAFF,TGCGCCAGCAGCACGAGACAGGGTAAGAACACTGAAGCTTTCTTT
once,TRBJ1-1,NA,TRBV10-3,CAISERQENTEAFF,TGTGCCATCAGTGAGAGACAGGAAAACACTGAAGCTTTCTTT
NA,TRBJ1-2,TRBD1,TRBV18,CASSSSTGLVGGYTF,TGTGCCAGCTCATCTTCGACAGGGTTAGTTGGTGGCTACACCTTC
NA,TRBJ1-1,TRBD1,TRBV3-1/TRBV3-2,CASSQGDRRYTEAFF,TGTGCCAGCAGCCAGGGGGACAGGCGGTACACTGAAGCTTTCTTT
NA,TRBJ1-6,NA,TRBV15,CATSRGSGQNSPLHF,TGTGCCACCAGCAGAGGCTCGGGACAAAATTCACCCCTCCACTTT
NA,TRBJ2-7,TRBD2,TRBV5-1,CASSLAGLAGSYEQYF,TGCGCCAGCAGCTTGGCGGGACTAGCGGGCTCCTACGAGCAGTACTTC
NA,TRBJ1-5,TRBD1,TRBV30,CAWTLGQGGQPQHF,TGTGCCTGGACCCTAGGACAGGGTGGTCAGCCCCAGCATTTT
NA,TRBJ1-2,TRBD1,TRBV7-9,CASSPGQGTDYGYTF,TGTGCCAGCAGCCCCGGACAGGGGACCGACTATGGCTACACCTTC
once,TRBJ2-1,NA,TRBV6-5,CASGDPGGREQFF,TGTGCCAGCGGAGACCCGGGGGGCCGAGAGCAGTTCTTC
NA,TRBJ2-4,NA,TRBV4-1,CASSQDRGALRSKNIQYF,TGCGCCAGCAGCCAAGATAGAGGTGCGCTTCGGAGCAAAAACATTCAGTACTTC
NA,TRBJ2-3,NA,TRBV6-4,CASSAVGTPSTDTQYF,TGTGCCAGCAGTGCCGTCGGGACTCCTAGCACAGATACGCAGTATTTT
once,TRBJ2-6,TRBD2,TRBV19,CATNTVGLLAGLSGANVLTF,TGTGCCACCAACACCGTCGGTTTACTAGCGGGGCTCTCTGGGGCCAACGTCCTGACTTTC
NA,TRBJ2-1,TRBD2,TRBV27,CASSLSRGLAGKRTNEQFF,TGTGCCAGCAGTTTATCGAGGGGACTAGCGGGTAAAAGAACCAATGAGCAGTTCTTC
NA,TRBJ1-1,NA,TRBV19,CASSRRQSQAFF,TGTGCCAGTAGTCGGCGACAGTCCCAAGCTTTCTTT
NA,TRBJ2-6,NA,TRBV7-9,CASSRPGYRAPSGANVLTF,TGTGCCAGCAGCCGCCCGGGTTACAGGGCTCCCTCTGGGGCCAACGTCCTGACTTTC
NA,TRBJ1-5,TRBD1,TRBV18,CASSLGGPNQPQHF,TGTGCCAGCTCCCTAGGGGGCCCGAATCAGCCCCAGCATTTT
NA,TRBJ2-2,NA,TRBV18,CASSPGATNTGELFF,TGTGCCAGCTCACCGGGAGCGACGAACACCGGGGAGCTGTTTTTT
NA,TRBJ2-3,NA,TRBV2,CASNRRTSTDTQYF,TGTGCCAGTAACCGAAGGACTAGCACAGATACGCAGTATTTT
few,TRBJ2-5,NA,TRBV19,CASSTRQVQETQYF,TGTGCCAGTAGTACCCGACAGGTTCAAGAGACCCAGTACTTC
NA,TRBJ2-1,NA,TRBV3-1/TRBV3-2,CASSQVGNEQFF,TGTGCCAGCAGCCAAGTCGGGAATGAGCAGTTCTTC
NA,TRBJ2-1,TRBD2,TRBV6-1,CASSEGGLAGARNEQFF,TGTGCCAGCAGTGAAGGGGGACTAGCGGGGGCAAGGAATGAGCAGTTCTTC
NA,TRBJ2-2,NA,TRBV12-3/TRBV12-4,CASSSNIGELFF,TGTGCCAGCAGTTCAAACATCGGGGAGCTGTTTTTT
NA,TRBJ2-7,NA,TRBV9,CASSVGASANYEQYF,TGTGCCAGCAGCGTAGGGGCTAGCGCGAACTACGAGCAGTACTTC
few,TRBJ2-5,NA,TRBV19,CASSIREPSQETQYF,TGTGCCAGTAGTATAAGGGAGCCTAGCCAAGAGACCCAGTACTTC
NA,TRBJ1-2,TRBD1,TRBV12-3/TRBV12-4,CASSRGQGYGYTF,TGTGCCAGCAGTAGGGGACAGGGCTATGGCTACACCTTC
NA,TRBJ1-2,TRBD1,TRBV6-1,CASSERGTGYGYTF,TGTGCCAGCAGTGAAAGGGGGACAGGGTATGGCTACACCTTC
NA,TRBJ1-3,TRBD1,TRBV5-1,CASSSGQANSGNTIYF,TGCGCCAGCAGCTCCGGACAGGCTAACTCTGGAAACACCATATATTTT
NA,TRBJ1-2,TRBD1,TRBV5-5,CASSFSDPGQGSNYGYTF,TGTGCCAGCAGCTTCAGTGACCCGGGACAGGGATCCAACTATGGCTACACCTTC
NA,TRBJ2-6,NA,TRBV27,CASSSTGAGANVLTF,TGTGCCAGCAGTTCCACGGGGGCTGGGGCCAACGTCCTGACTTTC